This record looks at one T cell receptor (beta chain) sequence and its context. The antigen remains unidentified. The sample comes from a study of identical twins. The study, taken as a whole, reports: Cross-sectional statistical analysis, not tracking of the same donors, underpinned the conclusions. Cord blood beta clonotypes that were abundant carried fewer insertions, and memory repertoires showed no such trend. For out-of-frame beta sequences, excess twin sharing was weaker.

The CDR3 loop spans 13 amino acids. CDR1 and CDR2 from the germline V gene are SGHTA and FQGNSA. After template switching added a universal primer site, the resulting cDNA carried unique molecular identifiers. TCRdb re-analysed the 5' RACE reads in MiXCR, keeping a single row per CDR3 protein. The sample lists more than 1.5 million distinct CDR3 sequences; about 32% were seen once. The sample comprised cord blood. The source is a newborn girl in good health. The gene calls are TRBV7-2 and TRBJ2-4; 8 bases line up with TRBD1. TRBJ2-7 explains the end of the DNA better; the J call may be wrong. The CDR3: CASSVRGQNEQYF. The CDR3 DNA reads as TGTGCCAGCAGTGTCAGGGGGCAGAACGAGCAGTACTTC.